This TCR beta chain was sequenced for a study of blood T cell repertoires in COVID-19. In the study's own analysis: Quantification of nucleated cells was approximated via reference gene primer amplification. Only in-frame clones appear in the TCRdb table, and some are missing; sequencing was by immunoSEQ multiplex PCR. That table is the source of V, J and clone size, and D and trimming were worked out from the DNA. The table shows about 150,000 clones, with 80% occurring only once. The germline V gene encodes CDR1 MNHEY and CDR2 SVGAGI. The CDR3 has 13 residues. Trimming removed 2 bases from V and 6 bases from J, with 8 bases in between.

Sample: peripheral blood. The rearrangement joins TRBV6-5 to TRBJ1-5; D unclear. The TCR sequence derives from a man aged 60 to 69 with acute or convalescent COVID-19. Here the CDR3 reads CASSYQEGQPQHF. CDR3 DNA: TGTGCCAGCAGTTACCAGGAAGGTCAGCCCCAGCATTTT.